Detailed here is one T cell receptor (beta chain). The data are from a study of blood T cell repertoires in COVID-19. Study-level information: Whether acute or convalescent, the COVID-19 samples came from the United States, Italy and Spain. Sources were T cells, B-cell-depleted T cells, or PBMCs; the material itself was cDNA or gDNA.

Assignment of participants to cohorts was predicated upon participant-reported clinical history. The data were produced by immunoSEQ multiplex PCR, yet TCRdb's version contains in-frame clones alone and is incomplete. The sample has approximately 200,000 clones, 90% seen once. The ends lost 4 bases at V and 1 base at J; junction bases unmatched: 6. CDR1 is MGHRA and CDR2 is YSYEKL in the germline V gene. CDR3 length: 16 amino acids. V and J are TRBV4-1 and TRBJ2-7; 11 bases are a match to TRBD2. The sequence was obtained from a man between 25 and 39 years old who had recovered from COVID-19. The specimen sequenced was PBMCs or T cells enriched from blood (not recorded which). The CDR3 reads CASSRTVAGGSYEQYF. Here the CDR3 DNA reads TGCGCCAGCAGCCGAACAGTAGCGGGGGGGTCCTACGAGCAGTACTTC.